Listed here are 12 T cell receptor beta chains from one sample, sequenced in a study of blood T cell repertoires in COVID-19. Here immunoSEQ multiplex PCR was the method, and the copy in TCRdb shows in-frame clones only, minus some. The sample carries about 160,000 clones, about 88% recorded once. The source material was PBMCs or T cells enriched from blood (not recorded which). These receptors all stem from a woman aged 45-65 years who had recovered from COVID-19.

V gene TRBV18 combines with J gene TRBJ1-2; 7 bases agree with TRBD1. The CDR3 sequence is 15 residues long. Germline V gene data show CDR1 as KGHSH and CDR2 as LQKENI. Trimming took 3 bases from V and 6 from J; bases not matched to a gene: 10. The CDR3 region is CASSPSNRGGDGYTF. The CDR3 DNA sequence: TGTGCCAGCTCACCGAGTAACAGGGGCGGCGATGGCTACACCTTC. Together with reference TRBV18 and TRBJ1-2, the CDR3 gives the full variable domain: NAGVMQNPRHLVRRRGQEARLRCSPMKGHSHVYWYRQLPEEGLKFMVYLQKENIIDESGMPKERFSAEFPKEGPSILRIQQVVRGDSAAYFCASSPSNRGGDGYTFGSGTRLTVV.

This sequence joins TRBV12-2 and TRBJ2-7; the listed D gene, TRBD2, was not tested against the DNA. TRBV12-2 is a pseudogene. CDR3 size: 15 residues. This chain's CDR3 is CASRLGSGREDEQYF. In DNA form, the CDR3 reads TGTGCAAGTCGCTTAGGTAGCGGGAGGGAAGACGAGCAGTACTTC.

The chain uses TRBV28 and TRBJ2-3, with TRBD2 identical over 7 bases. CDR1 is MDHEN, CDR2 SYDVKM, per germline. The trim removed 5 bases at V and 1 base at J, leaving 0 bases unmatched. The CDR3 covers 13 residues. This CDR3 reads CASSRGGTDTQYF. CDR3 bases: TGTGCCAGCAGTCGGGGGGGCACAGATACGCAGTATTTT.

This chain connects TRBV19 to TRBJ2-2, with a tentative D call TRBD2 (5 bases). The V end was cut by 6 bases, the J end by 6 bases, with 20 bases between. Germline V gene lookup returns CDR1 LNHDA and CDR2 SQIVND (reference sequence). This CDR3 has 16 amino acids. The CDR3 loop is CASRKLGSIDPGELFF. In nucleotides, the CDR3 is TGTGCCAGTAGGAAGTTAGGGAGTATTGACCCCGGGGAGCTGTTTTTT.

This chain uses TRBV11-2 with TRBJ2-3, with D possibly TRBD2 on 5 matching bases. The ends were cut back, 2 bases at V and 5 bases at J, with 14 bases in the middle. The germline CDR1 and CDR2 sequences are SGHAT and FQNNGV. The CDR3 has 15 residues. In nucleotides, the CDR3 is TGTGCCAGCAGCTTATACAAGGGCGGGTTAGATACGCAGTATTTT. Its translation is CASSLYKGGLDTQYF.

The CDR3 here is CASSPKGNSPLHF. The CDR3 DNA is TGTGCCAGTAGCCCTAAGGGGAATTCACCCCTCCACTTT. The V call is TRBV19, the J call TRBJ1-6; tentative D call: TRBD1 (5 bases). In germline, CDR1 is LNHDA, CDR2 SQIVND (reference sequence). This CDR3 has 13 residues. The V end was cut by 6 bases, the J end by 7 bases, with 10 bases between.

Only a few counts were recorded for this clone. V usage is TRBV3-1 (or the pseudogene TRBV3-2) and J usage is TRBJ2-1; 15 nucleotides match TRBD2. The CDR3 length is 17 residues. Per germline, CDR1 LGHDT and CDR2 YNNKEL (reference sequence). The ends lost 1 base at V and 9 bases at J; junction bases unmatched: 7. The CDR3 bases are TGTGCCAGCAGCCAAGCCCGGACTAGCGGGAGGGTTGGTGAGCAGTTCTTC. This gives the protein CASSQARTSGRVGEQFF.

The chain carries TRBV3-1 (or the pseudogene TRBV3-2) and TRBJ2-3; TRBD1 might be the D (6 bases). Germline V CDR1 and CDR2: LGHDT, YNNKEL (reference sequence). The CDR3 has 14 residues. Trimming pared 0 bases from V and 10 bases from J, leaving 14 bases between. The CDR3 spells CASSQDSRQGPQYF. The CDR3 DNA is TGTGCCAGCAGCCAAGATTCTAGGCAGGGGCCGCAGTATTTT.

This clone showed up just a few times. This rearrangement joins TRBV4-2 to TRBJ2-2; a weak D match, TRBD2 (5 bases). CDR3 length: 14 amino acids. Trimming took off 0 bases at V and 6 bases at J, with 8 bases between the two ends. CDR1 is LGHNA, CDR2 YNFKEQ, per germline. The CDR3: CASSQDSRAGELFF. The CDR3 coding sequence is TGTGCCAGCAGCCAAGATTCGAGGGCCGGGGAGCTGTTTTTT.

This chain uses TRBV12-3 or TRBV12-4 with TRBJ1-5; no reliable D call. CDR3 length: 13 residues. Trimming took 6 bases from V and 7 from J, leaving 13 bases between them. The CDR3: CASSSLGVQPQHF. CDR3 DNA: TGTGCCAGCAGCTCCCTCGGGGTACAGCCCCAGCATTTT.

The rearrangement links TRBV28 to TRBJ2-7, with 14 bases matching TRBD2. The CDR3 has 18 residues. Per germline, CDR1 MDHEN and CDR2 SYDVKM. The junction had 10 bases not matched to a gene; V was cut back by 6 bases and J by 0 bases. CDR3 sequence (DNA): TGTGCCAGCAGCCCGCAGGGACTAGCGGGAGTGAACTCCTACGAGCAGTACTTC. Amino acid sequence: CASSPQGLAGVNSYEQYF.

This chain links TRBV10-2 with TRBJ2-1; TRBD2 matches 9 bases. Per germline, CDR1 WSHSY and CDR2 SAAADI. The CDR3 totals 15 residues. J gave up 10 bases and V 6 bases, and 13 bases lay outside the gene matches. Here the CDR3 reads CASRRGLAGIDEQFF. Written as DNA, the CDR3 is TGCGCCAGCAGAAGGGGCCTAGCGGGAATTGACGAGCAGTTCTTC.